This T cell receptor beta chain stems from a study of Ad26.COV2.S vaccination and SARS-CoV-2 variants. Looking at the study overall: Enrolled in COV1001, the donor was in the Ad26.COV2.S trial arm, which received the vaccine.

General study points: Researchers reported similar non-spike TCR breadth in vaccine and placebo recipients.

The data were produced by immunoSEQ multiplex PCR, yet TCRdb's version contains in-frame clones alone and is incomplete. Of some 250,000 clones in the sample, 88% were seen once. V lost 4 bases, J lost 6 bases, and 20 bases lay in between. The CDR3 has 16 amino acids. Germline assignment: CDR1 SGHRS and CDR2 YFSETQ. The sample's treatment: 15 to 20 received Ad26.COV2.S at low or high dose, single or two shots; five or six received placebo; per-sample allocation not given. Samples were taken on day 63 after the first vaccine or placebo injection. Within Boston, the person who donated was an adult of 18-55 years. Comments on this clone: No antigen is known for it.

Source: peripheral blood, taken in a trial of Ad26.COV2.S vaccine versus placebo. This sequence originates from a person between 18 and 65 years old who received the Ad26.COV2.S COVID-19 vaccine or a placebo. V and J are TRBV5-1 and TRBJ2-1, with a weak D call TRBD2 (7 bases). CDR3 sequence reads: CASSAQQGGVSNEQFF. The CDR3 DNA is TGCGCCAGCAGCGCGCAACAGGGAGGGGTCTCCAATGAGCAGTTCTTC.